The present entry profiles one TCR beta chain with its context. The record originates from a study of blood T cell repertoires in COVID-19. The overall study: Specimens from acute and convalescent COVID-19 originated in the United States, Italy and Spain.

The CDR3 covers 14 residues. Between the trimmed V and J ends, which lost 1 base and 3 bases, there was a span of 10 bases. Germline values: CDR1 SGHNT, CDR2 YENEEA. Profiled with immunoSEQ multiplex PCR; TCRdb holds only in-frame clones, not every one. The profile shows approximately 93,000 clones, about nine tenths of them singletons. The TCR was taken from a man aged 45-60 years with active or convalescent COVID-19. Input material: peripheral blood. The J gene is TRBJ2-7, the V gene TRBV11-3; a weak D match, TRBD2 (5 bases). CDR3 amino acids: CASSLGDGGYEQYF. DNA for the CDR3: TGTGCCAGCAGCTTAGGTGACGGAGGCTACGAGCAGTACTTC.